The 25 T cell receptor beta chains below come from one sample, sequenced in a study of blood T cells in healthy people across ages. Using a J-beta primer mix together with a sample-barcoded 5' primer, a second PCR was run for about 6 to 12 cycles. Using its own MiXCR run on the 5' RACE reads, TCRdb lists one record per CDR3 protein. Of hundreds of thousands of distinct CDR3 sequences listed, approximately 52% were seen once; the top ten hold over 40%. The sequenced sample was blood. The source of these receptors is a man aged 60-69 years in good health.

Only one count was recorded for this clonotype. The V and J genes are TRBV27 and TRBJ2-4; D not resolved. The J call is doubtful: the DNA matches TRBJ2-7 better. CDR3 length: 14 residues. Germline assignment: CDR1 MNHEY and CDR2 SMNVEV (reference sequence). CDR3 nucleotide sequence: TGTGCCAGCAGTTTTGGGCCCTGGGGCTACGAGCAGTACTTC. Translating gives CASSFGPWGYEQYF.

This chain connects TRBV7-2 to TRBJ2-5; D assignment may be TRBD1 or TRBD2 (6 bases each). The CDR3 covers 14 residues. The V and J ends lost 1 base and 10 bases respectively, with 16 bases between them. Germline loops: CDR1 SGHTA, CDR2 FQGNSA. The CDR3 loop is CASSLGNLEGGQYF. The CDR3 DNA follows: TGTGCCAGCAGCTTAGGAAACCTGGAGGGGGGCCAGTACTTC.

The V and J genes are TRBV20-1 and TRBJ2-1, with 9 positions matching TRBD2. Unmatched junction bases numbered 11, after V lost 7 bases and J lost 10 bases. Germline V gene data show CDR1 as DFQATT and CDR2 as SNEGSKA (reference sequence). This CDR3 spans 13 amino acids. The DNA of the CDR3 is TGCAGTGGGTGGCGGGGGGGCCGTGGAGAGCAGTTCTTC. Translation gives CSGWRGGRGEQFF.

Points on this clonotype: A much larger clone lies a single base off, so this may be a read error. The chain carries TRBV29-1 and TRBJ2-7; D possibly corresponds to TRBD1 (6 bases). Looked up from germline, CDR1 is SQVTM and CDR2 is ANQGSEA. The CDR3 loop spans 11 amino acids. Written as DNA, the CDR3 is TGCAGCGGGGCAGGGGTCTACGGGCAGTACTTC. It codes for CSGAGVYGQYF.

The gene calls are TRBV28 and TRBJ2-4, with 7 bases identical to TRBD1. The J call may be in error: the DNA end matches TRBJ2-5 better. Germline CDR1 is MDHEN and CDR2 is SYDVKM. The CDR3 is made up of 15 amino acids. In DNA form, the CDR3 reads TGTGCCAGCAGCCTCGACAGGGCACTCCAAGAGACCCAGTACTTC. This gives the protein CASSLDRALQETQYF.

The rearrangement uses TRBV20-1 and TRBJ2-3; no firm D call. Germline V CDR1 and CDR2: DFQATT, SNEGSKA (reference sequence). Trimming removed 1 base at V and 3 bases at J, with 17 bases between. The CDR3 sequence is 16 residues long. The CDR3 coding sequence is TGCAGTGCTAGAGTTCGCAAGGATTTATTGACAGATACGCAGTATTTT. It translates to CSARVRKDLLTDTQYF.

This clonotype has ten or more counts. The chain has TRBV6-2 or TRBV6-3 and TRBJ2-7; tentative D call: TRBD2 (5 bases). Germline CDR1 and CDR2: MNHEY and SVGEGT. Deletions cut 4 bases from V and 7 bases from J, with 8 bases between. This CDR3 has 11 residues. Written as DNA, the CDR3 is TGTGCCAGCAGTTTCGGAGGAGAGCAGTACTTC. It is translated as CASSFGGEQYF.

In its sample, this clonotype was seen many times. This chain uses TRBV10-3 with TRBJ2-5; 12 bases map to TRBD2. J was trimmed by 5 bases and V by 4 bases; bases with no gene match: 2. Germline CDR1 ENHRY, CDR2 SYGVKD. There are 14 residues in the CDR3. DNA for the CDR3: TGTGCCATCAGTGCCGGGACTAGCGGGGAGACCCAGTACTTC. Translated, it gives CAISAGTSGETQYF.

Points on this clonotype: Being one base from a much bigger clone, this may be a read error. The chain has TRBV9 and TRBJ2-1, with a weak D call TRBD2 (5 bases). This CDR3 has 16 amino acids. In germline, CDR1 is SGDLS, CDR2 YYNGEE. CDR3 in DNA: TGTACCAGCAGCGTAGCTACGGGGAACTCCTACAATGAGCAGTTCTTC. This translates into CTSSVATGNSYNEQFF.

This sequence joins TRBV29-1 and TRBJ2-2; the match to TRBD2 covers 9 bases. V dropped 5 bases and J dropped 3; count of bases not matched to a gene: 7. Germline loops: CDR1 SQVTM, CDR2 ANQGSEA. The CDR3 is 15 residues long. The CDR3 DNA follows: TGCAGCGTTAGGTTCTTAGCGGGAGACACCGGGGAGCTGTTTTTT. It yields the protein CSVRFLAGDTGELFF.

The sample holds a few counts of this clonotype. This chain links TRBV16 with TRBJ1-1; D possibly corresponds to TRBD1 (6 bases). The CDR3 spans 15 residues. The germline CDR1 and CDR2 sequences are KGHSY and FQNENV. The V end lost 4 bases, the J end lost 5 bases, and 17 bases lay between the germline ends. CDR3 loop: CASSLTKGGGTEAFF. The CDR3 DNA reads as TGTGCCAGCAGCCTCACCAAGGGGGGTGGGACTGAAGCTTTCTTT.

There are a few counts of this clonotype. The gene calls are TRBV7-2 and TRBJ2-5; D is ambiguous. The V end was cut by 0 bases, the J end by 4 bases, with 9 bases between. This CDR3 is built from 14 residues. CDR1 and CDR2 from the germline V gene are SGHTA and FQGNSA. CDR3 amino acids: CASSLAGLGETQYF. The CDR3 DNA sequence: TGTGCCAGCAGCTTAGCAGGGCTGGGAGAGACCCAGTACTTC.

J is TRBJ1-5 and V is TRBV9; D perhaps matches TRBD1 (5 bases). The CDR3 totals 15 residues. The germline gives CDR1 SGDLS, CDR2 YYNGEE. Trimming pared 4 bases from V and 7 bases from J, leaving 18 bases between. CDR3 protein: CASSKGHGVEQPQHF. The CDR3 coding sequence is TGTGCCAGCAGCAAGGGGCACGGGGTGGAGCAGCCCCAGCATTTT.

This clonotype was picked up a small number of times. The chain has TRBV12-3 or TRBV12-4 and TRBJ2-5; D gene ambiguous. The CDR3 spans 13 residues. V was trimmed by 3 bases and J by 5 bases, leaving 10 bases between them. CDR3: CASSFSVGETQYF. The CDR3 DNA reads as TGTGCCAGCAGTTTCTCAGTGGGGGAGACCCAGTACTTC.

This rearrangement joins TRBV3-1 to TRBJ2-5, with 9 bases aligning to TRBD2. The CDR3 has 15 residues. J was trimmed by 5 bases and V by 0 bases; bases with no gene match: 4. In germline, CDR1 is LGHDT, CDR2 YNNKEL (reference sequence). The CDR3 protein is CASSQDWLAGETQYF. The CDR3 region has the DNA TGTGCCAGCAGCCAAGACTGGCTAGCGGGGGAGACCCAGTACTTC.

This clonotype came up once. The CDR3 loop is CSVERGLAGLDTQYF. CDR3 bases: TGCAGCGTTGAACGGGGACTAGCGGGATTAGATACGCAGTATTTT. The rearrangement joins TRBV29-1 to TRBJ2-3; TRBD2 aligns across 13 bases. CDR1 SQVTM and CDR2 ANQGSEA come from the germline V gene. The CDR3 runs to 15 residues. V lost 2 bases to trimming and J lost 5 bases; unmatched junction nucleotides: 4.

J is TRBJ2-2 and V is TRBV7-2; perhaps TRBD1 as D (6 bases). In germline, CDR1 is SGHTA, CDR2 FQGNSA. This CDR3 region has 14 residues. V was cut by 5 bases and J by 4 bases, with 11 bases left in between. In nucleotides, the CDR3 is TGTGCCAGCAGCGAGCGCAGGGGCACCGGGGAGCTGTTTTTT. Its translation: CASSERRGTGELFF.

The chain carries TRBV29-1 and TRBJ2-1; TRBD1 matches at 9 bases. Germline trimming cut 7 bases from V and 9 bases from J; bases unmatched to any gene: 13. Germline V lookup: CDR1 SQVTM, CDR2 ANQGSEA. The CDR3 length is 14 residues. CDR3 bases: TGCAGCGCGATACCCCAAGGACAGGGGAGTGAGCAGTTCTTC. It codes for CSAIPQGQGSEQFF.

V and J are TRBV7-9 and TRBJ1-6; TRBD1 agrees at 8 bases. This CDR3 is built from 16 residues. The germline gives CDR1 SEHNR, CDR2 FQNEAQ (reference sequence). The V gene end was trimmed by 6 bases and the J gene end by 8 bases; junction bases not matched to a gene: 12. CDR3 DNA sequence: TGTGCCAGCAGTCCAGTCTCCGGGACAGGAGATTCACCCCTCCACTTT. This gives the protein CASSPVSGTGDSPLHF.

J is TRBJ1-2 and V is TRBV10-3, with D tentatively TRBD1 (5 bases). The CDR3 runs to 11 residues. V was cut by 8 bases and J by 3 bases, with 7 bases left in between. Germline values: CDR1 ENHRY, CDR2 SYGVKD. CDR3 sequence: CAIGADYGYTF. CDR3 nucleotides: TGTGCCATCGGGGCAGACTATGGCTACACCTTC.

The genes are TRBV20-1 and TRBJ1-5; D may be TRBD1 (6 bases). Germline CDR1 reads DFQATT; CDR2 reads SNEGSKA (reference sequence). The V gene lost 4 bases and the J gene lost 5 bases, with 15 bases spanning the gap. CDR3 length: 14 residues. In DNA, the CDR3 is TGCAGTGCTACCCTGGGGGCAGTGGATCAGCCCCAGCATTTT. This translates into CSATLGAVDQPQHF.

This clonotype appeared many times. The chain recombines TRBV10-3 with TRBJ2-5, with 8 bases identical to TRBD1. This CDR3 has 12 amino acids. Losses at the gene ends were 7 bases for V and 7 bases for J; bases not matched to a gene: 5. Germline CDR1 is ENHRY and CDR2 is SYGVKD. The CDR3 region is CAIKGQEGTQYF. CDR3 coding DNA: TGTGCCATCAAGGGACAGGAGGGGACCCAGTACTTC.

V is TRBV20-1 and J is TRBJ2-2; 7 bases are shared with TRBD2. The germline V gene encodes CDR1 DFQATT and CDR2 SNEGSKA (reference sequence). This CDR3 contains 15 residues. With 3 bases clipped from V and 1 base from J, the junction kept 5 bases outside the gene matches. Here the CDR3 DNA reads TGCAGTGCTAGGAGTGGCGGGGGGAACACCGGGGAGCTGTTTTTT. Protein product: CSARSGGGNTGELFF.

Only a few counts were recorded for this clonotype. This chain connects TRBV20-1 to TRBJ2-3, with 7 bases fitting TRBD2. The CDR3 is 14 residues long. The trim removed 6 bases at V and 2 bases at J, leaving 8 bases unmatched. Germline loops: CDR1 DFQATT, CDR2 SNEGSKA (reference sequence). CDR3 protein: CSAGPGLHTDTQYF. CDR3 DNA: TGCAGTGCCGGACCGGGACTACACACAGATACGCAGTATTTT.

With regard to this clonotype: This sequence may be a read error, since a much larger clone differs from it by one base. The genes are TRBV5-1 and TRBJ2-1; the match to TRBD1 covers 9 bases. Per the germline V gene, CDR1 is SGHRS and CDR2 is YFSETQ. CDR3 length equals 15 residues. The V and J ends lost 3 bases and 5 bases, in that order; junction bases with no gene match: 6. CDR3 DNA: TGCGCCAGCAGCTACCCGGGACAGGGCGACAATGAGCAGTTCTTC. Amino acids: CASSYPGQGDNEQFF.